The clone carrying this TCR beta chain was detected ten times or more. Its antigen is undetermined. This specimen comes from a study of CD8 T cells in ankylosing spondylitis. Findings of the study overall: Matched ankylosing spondylitis synovial fluid reportedly showed significant enrichment of disease-linked clones. In the blood and synovial fluid of reactive arthritis, some motif variants had been previously reported.

The CDR3 runs 12 residues. Trimming removed 6 bases from V and 2 bases from J, with 6 bases in between. Germline CDR1 is SGHDT and CDR2 is YYEEEE. A single record per CDR3 protein comes from TCRdb applying MiXCR to the 5' RACE reads. The sample contains around 300,000 distinct CDR3 sequences, roughly 10% of which appear only once. This clonotype was obtained from a female donor with ankylosing spondylitis or in good health (not recorded which). The material sequenced was blood, either unsorted or a sorted T cell fraction (not recorded which). V is TRBV5-6 and J is TRBJ2-1; D is unclear. In DNA, the CDR3 is TGTGCCAGCACCTCTACCTACAATGAGCAGTTCTTC. It specifies CASTSTYNEQFF. Using reference TRBV5-6 and TRBJ2-1 for the parts outside the CDR3, the full variable domain is DAGVTQSPTHLIKTRGQQVTLRCSPKSGHDTVSWYQQALGQGPQFIFQYYEEEERQRGNFPDRFSGHQFPNYSSELNVNALLLGDSALYLCASTSTYNEQFFGPGTRLTVL.